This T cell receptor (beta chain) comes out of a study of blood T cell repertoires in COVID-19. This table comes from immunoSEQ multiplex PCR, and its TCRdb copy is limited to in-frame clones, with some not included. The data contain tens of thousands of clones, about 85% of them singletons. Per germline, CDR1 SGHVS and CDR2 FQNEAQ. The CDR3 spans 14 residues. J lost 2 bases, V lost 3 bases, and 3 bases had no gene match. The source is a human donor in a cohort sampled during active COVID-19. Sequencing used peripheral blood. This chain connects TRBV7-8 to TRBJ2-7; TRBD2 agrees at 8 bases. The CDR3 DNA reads TGTGCCAGCAGCTTGACCGGGAGGGCCTACGAGCAGTACTTC. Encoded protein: CASSLTGRAYEQYF.